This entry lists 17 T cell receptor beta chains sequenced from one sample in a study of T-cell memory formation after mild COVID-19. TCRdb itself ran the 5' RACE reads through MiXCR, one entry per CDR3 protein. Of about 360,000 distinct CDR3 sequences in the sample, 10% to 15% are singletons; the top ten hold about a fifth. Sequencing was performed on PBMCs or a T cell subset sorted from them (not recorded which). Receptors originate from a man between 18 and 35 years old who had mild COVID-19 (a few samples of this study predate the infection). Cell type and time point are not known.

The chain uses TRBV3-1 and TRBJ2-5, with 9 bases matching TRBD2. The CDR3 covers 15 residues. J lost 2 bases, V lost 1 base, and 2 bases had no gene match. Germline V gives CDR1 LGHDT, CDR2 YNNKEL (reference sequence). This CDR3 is CASSQGLAEQETQYF. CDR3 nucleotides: TGTGCCAGCAGCCAAGGACTAGCGGAGCAAGAGACCCAGTACTTC.

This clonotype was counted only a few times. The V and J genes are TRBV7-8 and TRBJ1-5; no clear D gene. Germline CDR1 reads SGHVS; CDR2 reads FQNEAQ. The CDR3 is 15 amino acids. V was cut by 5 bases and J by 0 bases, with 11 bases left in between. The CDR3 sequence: CASSPLWDSNQPQHF. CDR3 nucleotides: TGTGCCAGCAGCCCCCTATGGGATAGCAATCAGCCCCAGCATTTT.

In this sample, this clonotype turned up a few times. Written as DNA, the CDR3 is TGTGCCATCAGTGAGTCTGGAGGGGAGGAAAAACTGTTTTTT. It codes for CAISESGGEEKLFF. The genes are TRBV10-3 and TRBJ1-4; D is possibly TRBD1 (5 bases). Between the trimmed V and J ends, which lost 0 bases and 8 bases, there was a span of 10 bases. The germline CDR1 and CDR2 sequences are ENHRY and SYGVKD. The CDR3 extends over 14 amino acids.

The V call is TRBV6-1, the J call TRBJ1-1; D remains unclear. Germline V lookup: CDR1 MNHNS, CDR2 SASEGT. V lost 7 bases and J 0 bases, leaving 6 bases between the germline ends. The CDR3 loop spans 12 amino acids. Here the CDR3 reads CASTLLNTEAFF. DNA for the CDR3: TGTGCCAGCACCCTCTTGAACACTGAAGCTTTCTTT.

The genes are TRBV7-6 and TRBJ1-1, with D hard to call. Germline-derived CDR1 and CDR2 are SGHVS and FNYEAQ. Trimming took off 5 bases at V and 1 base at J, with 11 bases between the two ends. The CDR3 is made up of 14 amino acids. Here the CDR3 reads CASSPTGWNTEAFF. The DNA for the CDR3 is TGTGCCAGCAGCCCCACGGGGTGGAACACTGAAGCTTTCTTT.

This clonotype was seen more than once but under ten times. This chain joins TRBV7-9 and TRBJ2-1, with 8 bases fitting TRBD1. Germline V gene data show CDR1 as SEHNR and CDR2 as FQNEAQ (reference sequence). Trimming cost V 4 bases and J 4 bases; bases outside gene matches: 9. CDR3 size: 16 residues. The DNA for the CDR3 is TGTGCCAGCAGCTCACTACAGGGGGTGGGATACAATGAGCAGTTCTTC. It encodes CASSSLQGVGYNEQFF.

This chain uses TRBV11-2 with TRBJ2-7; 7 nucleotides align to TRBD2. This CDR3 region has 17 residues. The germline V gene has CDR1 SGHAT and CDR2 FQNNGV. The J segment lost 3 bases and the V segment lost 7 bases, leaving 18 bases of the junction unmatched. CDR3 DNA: TGTGCCAGCAACGGACTAGGGTCAATCAGCTACAACTACGAGCAGTACTTC. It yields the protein CASNGLGSISYNYEQYF.

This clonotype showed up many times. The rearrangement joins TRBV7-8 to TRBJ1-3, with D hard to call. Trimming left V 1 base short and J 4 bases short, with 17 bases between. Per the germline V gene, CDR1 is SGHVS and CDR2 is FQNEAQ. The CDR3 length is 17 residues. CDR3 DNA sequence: TGTGCCAGCAGCTTAGGCAACTACCGGGTTAAAGGAAACACCATATATTTT. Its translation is CASSLGNYRVKGNTIYF.

CDR3 sequence reads: CASSLEGTGDEKLFF. CDR3 DNA: TGTGCCAGCAGCTTAGAGGGGACAGGGGATGAAAAACTGTTTTTT. The gene calls are TRBV7-2 and TRBJ1-4; 10 bases fit TRBD1. Losses at the gene ends were 1 base for V and 6 bases for J; bases not matched to a gene: 2. The CDR3 is 15 residues long. CDR1 SGHTA and CDR2 FQGNSA come from the germline V gene.

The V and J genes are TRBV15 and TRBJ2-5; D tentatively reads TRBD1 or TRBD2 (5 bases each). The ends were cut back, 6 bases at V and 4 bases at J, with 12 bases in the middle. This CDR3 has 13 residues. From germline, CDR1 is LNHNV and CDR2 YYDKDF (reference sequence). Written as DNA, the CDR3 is TGTGCCACCAGTGGGGGAAAGGGAGAGACCCAGTACTTC. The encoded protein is CATSGGKGETQYF.

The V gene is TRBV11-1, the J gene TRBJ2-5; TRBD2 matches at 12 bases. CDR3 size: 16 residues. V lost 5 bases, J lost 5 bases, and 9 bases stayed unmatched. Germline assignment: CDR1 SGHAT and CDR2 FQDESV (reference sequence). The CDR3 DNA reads TGTGCCAGCAGCCCCCCCCGACTAGCGGGGGCGGAGACCCAGTACTTC. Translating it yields CASSPPRLAGAETQYF.

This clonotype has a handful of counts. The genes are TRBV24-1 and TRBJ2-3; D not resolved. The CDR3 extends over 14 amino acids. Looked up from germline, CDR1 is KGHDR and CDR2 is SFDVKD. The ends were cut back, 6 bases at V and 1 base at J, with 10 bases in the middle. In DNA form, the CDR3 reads TGTGCCACCAGTCCGGGTCCGGGCACAGATACGCAGTATTTT. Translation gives CATSPGPGTDTQYF.

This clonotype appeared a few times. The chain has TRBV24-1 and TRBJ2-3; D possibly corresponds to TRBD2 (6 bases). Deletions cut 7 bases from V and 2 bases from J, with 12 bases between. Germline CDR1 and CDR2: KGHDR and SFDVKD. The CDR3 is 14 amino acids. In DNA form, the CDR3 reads TGTGCCACCAGCCGGGACTCGTCCACAGATACGCAGTATTTT. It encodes CATSRDSSTDTQYF.

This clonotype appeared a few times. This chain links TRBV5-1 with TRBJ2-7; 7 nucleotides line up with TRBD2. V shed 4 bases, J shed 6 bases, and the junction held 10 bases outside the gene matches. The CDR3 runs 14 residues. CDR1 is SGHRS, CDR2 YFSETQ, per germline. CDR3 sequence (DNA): TGCGCCAGCAGCCTCCCTATTGGGGGGGGCGAGCAGTACTTC. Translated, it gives CASSLPIGGGEQYF. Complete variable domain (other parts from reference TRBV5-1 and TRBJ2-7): KAGVTQTPRYLIKTRGQQVTLSCSPISGHRSVSWYQQTPGQGLQFLFEYFSETQRNKGNFPGRFSGRQFSNSRSEMNVSTLELGDSALYLCASSLPIGGGEQYFGPGTRLTVT.

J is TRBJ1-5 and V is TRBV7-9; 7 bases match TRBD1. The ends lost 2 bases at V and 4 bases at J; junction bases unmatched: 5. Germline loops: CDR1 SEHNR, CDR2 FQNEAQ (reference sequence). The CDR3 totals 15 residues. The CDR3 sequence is CASSLSQGGNQPQHF. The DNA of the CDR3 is TGTGCCAGCAGCTTATCCCAGGGGGGGAATCAGCCCCAGCATTTT.

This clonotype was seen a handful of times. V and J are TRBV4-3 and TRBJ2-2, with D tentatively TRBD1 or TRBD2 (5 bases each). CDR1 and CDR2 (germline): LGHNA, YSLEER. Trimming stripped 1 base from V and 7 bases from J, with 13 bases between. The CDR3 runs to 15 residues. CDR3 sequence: CASSQVRDLGGELFF. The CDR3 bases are TGCGCCAGCAGCCAAGTCAGGGACCTCGGCGGGGAGCTGTTTTTT.

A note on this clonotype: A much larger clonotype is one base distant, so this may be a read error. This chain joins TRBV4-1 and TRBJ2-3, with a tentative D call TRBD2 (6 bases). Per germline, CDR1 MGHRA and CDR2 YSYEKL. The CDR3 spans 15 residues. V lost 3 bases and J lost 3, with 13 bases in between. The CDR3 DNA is TGCGCCAGCAGCCACGGCGGGGTCAGTACAGATACGCAGTATTTT. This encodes CASSHGGVSTDTQYF.